Listed below are T cell receptor beta chains from one sample, sequenced in a study of a mutant IDH1 vaccine in newly diagnosed glioma. TCRdb's copy holds only in-frame clones and misses some; the assay was immunoSEQ multiplex PCR. Of roughly 40,000 clones in the sample, roughly 90% were seen once. Which antigens these TCRs recognize remains unknown. Sequencing used PBMCs, obtained from a glioma patient whose treatment included an IDH1 peptide vaccine. These receptors all come from a man between 45 and 60 years old with glioma. CDR3s include the opening cysteine and the closing phenylalanine or tryptophan. D genes are given only for firm matches. Clone size is given for some rows only: seen once, a few or many times, or a class if the clone is expanded.

. | TRBJ2-1 | once | TRBV7-2 | TGTGCCAGCAGCTACAGCAAGTCCCGGGACTTTCACACCTACAATGAGCAGTTCTTC | CASSYSKSRDFHTYNEQFF
TRBD2 | TRBJ2-3 | once | TRBV5-8 | TGTGCCAGCAGCCTCGGACTAGCGGGGGACACAGATACGCAGTATTTT | CASSLGLAGDTDTQYF
. | TRBJ2-1 | . | TRBV6-4 | TGTGCCAGCAGTCGACAGTCGAGCTCCTACAATGAGCAGTTCTTC | CASSRQSSSYNEQFF
. | TRBJ1-2 | once | TRBV10-3 | TGTGCCATCAGTGAGCCCGACAGGAGCTATGGCTACACCTTC | CAISEPDRSYGYTF
. | TRBJ2-5 | . | TRBV9 | TGTGCCAGCAGCGTAGGGGGGGCAGAGACCCAGTACTTC | CASSVGGAETQYF
TRBD1 | TRBJ1-4 | . | TRBV7-9 | TGTGCCAGCAGCTTGGTTACGACAGGGGGTGCTGAAAAACTGTTTTTT | CASSLVTTGGAEKLFF
TRBD1 | TRBJ2-7 | . | TRBV19 | TGTGCCAGTCGCGACAGGGGGCTATACGAGCAGTACTTC | CASRDRGLYEQYF
TRBD1 | TRBJ1-1 | . | TRBV6-1 | TGTGCCAGCGGGGGACAGGGTTGGAACACTGAAGCTTTCTTT | CASGGQGWNTEAFF
TRBD1 | TRBJ1-2 | . | TRBV5-1 | TGCGCCAGCAGCTTGGGAGGACAGGGGGTAGATGGCTACACCTTC | CASSLGGQGVDGYTF
TRBD2 | TRBJ2-1 | . | TRBV6-5 | TGTGCCAGCAGGCAGACTAGCGGGGGCTTTAGTGAGCAGTTCTTC | CASRQTSGGFSEQFF
TRBD1 | TRBJ2-7 | once | TRBV29-1 | TGCAGCGTTGTACCGGGACAGTCCTACGAGCAGTACTTC | CSVVPGQSYEQYF
TRBD1 | TRBJ2-2 | . | TRBV7-9 | TGTGCCAGCAGACCCCGGGACAGGGGTACCGGGGAGCTGTTTTTT | CASRPRDRGTGELFF
. | TRBJ1-1 | . | TRBV18 | TGTGCCAGCTCACCACCATCAGGGTTCTCTGAAGCTTTCTTT | CASSPPSGFSEAFF
. | TRBJ2-7 | . | TRBV4-3 | TGCGCCAGCAGCGAAGAGGGAGGGGGACGCCCGACCTACGAGCAGTACTTC | CASSEEGGGRPTYEQYF
. | TRBJ2-2 | . | TRBV27 | TGTGCCAGCAGTTTAGGTGCGGAGCTGTTTTTT | CASSLGAELFF
TRBD2 | TRBJ2-2 | . | TRBV7-8 | TGTGCCAGCAGCCCCCCACCATGGCAGGGAGGGTACACCGGGGAGCTGTTTTTT | CASSPPPWQGGYTGELFF
. | TRBJ2-5 | few | TRBV6-5 | TGTGCCAGCAGACGAGACGGGGGAAAAGAGACCCAGTACTTC | CASRRDGGKETQYF
. | TRBJ2-5 | once | TRBV6-5 | TGTGCCAGCAGTATAGCGGACCAAGAGACCCAGTACTTC | CASSIADQETQYF
TRBD2 | TRBJ2-1 | . | TRBV27 | TGTGCCAGCAGTTTATACACCGGGACTAGCACGGGTCAGTTCTTC | CASSLYTGTSTGQFF
. | TRBJ1-4 | . | TRBV5-4 | TGTGCCAGCAGCTTGATGGGGCCAGCTAATGAAAAACTGTTTTTT | CASSLMGPANEKLFF
TRBD2 | TRBJ2-7 | . | TRBV6-5 | TGTGCCAGCAGTAACGGACTAGCGGCGAGGTGGGAGTACTTC | CASSNGLAARWEYF
. | TRBJ1-3 | . | TRBV12-1 | . | CASVAGTNVAPGNTIYF
. | TRBJ1-4 | . | TRBV28 | TGTGCCAGCAGCCGATCGGGCGGGTTGGGTGAAAAACTGTTTTTT | CASSRSGGLGEKLFF
. | TRBJ1-2 | . | TRBV20-1 | TGCAGTGCTAGAGGGGGCTATGGCTACACCTTC | CSARGGYGYTF
. | TRBJ2-1 | . | TRBV7-9 | TGTGCCTCCCAGGGGGGCGGGAGAACGAATGAGCAGTTCTTC | CASQGGGRTNEQFF
. | TRBJ1-1 | . | TRBV15 | TGTGCCACCAGACCGACGGAGGAGAAAAACACTGAAGCTTTCTTT | CATRPTEEKNTEAFF
. | TRBJ1-2 | . | TRBV4-3 | TGCGCCAGCAGCCAAGATAGGGAGAGGAGGGGACTACCTAACTATGGCTACACCTTC | CASSQDRERRGLPNYGYTF
TRBD1 | TRBJ2-7 | . | TRBV6-6 | TGTGCCAGCAGTCCCACGGGACAGGGAGTTTGGCAGTACTTC | CASSPTGQGVWQYF
. | TRBJ1-2 | . | TRBV30 | TGTGCCTGGAGAGACCTGGCGGTTTTGGGCTACACCTTC | CAWRDLAVLGYTF